This is a list of T cell receptor beta chains from one sample in a study of cytotoxic CD8 clonotypes in ibrutinib-treated CLL. The table came from immunoSEQ multiplex PCR; TCRdb's copy has only in-frame clones and leaves some out. The sample records approximately 46,000 clones, more than 60% being singletons. The sample in question was PBMCs, obtained after 12 months of ibrutinib treatment. The receptor source for this set is a human donor with chronic lymphocytic leukemia. The CDR3 runs from the conserved cysteine through the conserved F or W. Fields, in order: V gene, D gene, J gene, clone size, CDR3 DNA, CDR3 protein. D genes are given only for firm matches. A clone size is listed for some rows: how often the clone was seen (once, few, many), or a class if it is expanded.

TRBV7-9	NA	TRBJ2-3	NA	TGTGCCAGCAGCTTAGACGGAGCAGATACGCAGTATTTT	CASSLDGADTQYF
TRBV19	TRBD1	TRBJ2-2	NA	TGTGCCAGTGGGCTACAGGGGGCGGTCACCGGGGAGCTGTTTTTT	CASGLQGAVTGELFF
TRBV5-4	TRBD1	TRBJ2-2	NA	TGTGCCAGCAGCTCCCCGGGACAGATCACCGGGGAGCTGTTTTTT	CASSSPGQITGELFF
TRBV28	TRBD1	TRBJ2-7	NA	TGTGCCAGCATCCCGGGACAGGGCTACGAGCAGTACTTC	CASIPGQGYEQYF
TRBV2	NA	TRBJ2-1	NA	TGTGCCAGCAGTGAAAGGGGACCCTACAATGAGCAGTTCTTC	CASSERGPYNEQFF
TRBV27	NA	TRBJ2-1	NA	TGTGCCAGCAGCATCGGACGGAGCTCCTACAATGAGCAGTTCTTC	CASSIGRSSYNEQFF
TRBV6-4	NA	TRBJ1-1	NA	TGTGCCAGCAGTTTATTACTGCGGGGGACTGAAGCTTTCTTT	CASSLLLRGTEAFF
TRBV5-4	NA	TRBJ2-5	NA	TGTGCCAGCAGCTTGGAAGGGCCGGGGACCCAGTACTTC	CASSLEGPGTQYF
TRBV5-4	NA	TRBJ2-5	once	TGTGCCAGCAGCTTGGCGAAAGGGCTCGAGACCCAGTACTTC	CASSLAKGLETQYF
TRBV7-2	TRBD1	TRBJ2-5	NA	TGTGCCAGCAGCTTAGGGACAGGGTCTAGGATCCAGTACTTC	CASSLGTGSRIQYF
TRBV6-1	NA	TRBJ1-2	few	TGTGCCAGCAGTGAACGGTCAGACAATGGCTACACCTTC	CASSERSDNGYTF
TRBV7-2	NA	TRBJ1-1	NA	TGTGCCAGCAGCTTAGTTAGGGGAAGGAACACTGAAGCTTTCTTT	CASSLVRGRNTEAFF